This T cell receptor (beta chain) was profiled in a study of blood T cell repertoires in COVID-19. The method was immunoSEQ multiplex PCR; TCRdb's version includes in-frame clones alone and lacks a portion of them. The sample lists some 83,000 clones; 85% to 90% were seen once. This clonotype originated in a man older than 75 with active or convalescent COVID-19. The specimen was peripheral blood.

The CDR3 sequence: CAGGTGGFQPQHF. As DNA, the CDR3 is TGTGCCGGAGGGACAGGGGGTTTTCAGCCCCAGCATTTT. The genes are TRBV28 and TRBJ1-5; TRBD1 agrees at 11 bases. The J segment lost 6 bases and the V segment lost 11 bases, leaving 6 bases of the junction unmatched. Germline CDR1 is MDHEN and CDR2 is SYDVKM. CDR3 length equals 13 residues. The full variable domain, in which reference TRBV28 and TRBJ1-5 provide the parts outside the CDR3, is DVKVTQSSRYLVKRTGEKVFLECVQDMDHENMFWYRQDPGLGLRLIYFSYDVKMKEKGDIPEGYSVSREKKERFSLILESASTNQTSMYLCAGGTGGFQPQHFGDGTRLSIL.